The 18 T cell receptor beta chains below all came from one sample that was sequenced in a study of T cells after yellow fever vaccination. TCRdb re-called the 5' RACE reads through MiXCR, storing one row per CDR3 protein. In the table there are about 330,000 distinct CDR3 sequences, 6.5% to 8.5% of which are singletons. This sample comprised PBMCs, obtained more than 40 days after the first yellow fever vaccination. All receptors come from a man younger than 35 who received the YFV17D yellow fever vaccine.

The V and J genes are TRBV7-6 and TRBJ2-3; D unclear. CDR1 and CDR2 from the germline V gene are SGHVS and FNYEAQ. The V end was cut by 5 bases, the J end by 2 bases, with 11 bases between. The CDR3 totals 14 residues. In DNA, the CDR3 is TGTGCCAGCAGCCCTACGACTTACACAGATACGCAGTATTTT. Its protein is CASSPTTYTDTQYF.

This clonotype was seen only a few times. This chain joins TRBV5-5 and TRBJ2-3, with D unresolved. V was shortened by 5 bases and J by 0 bases, with 7 bases between the two germline ends. The CDR3 sequence is 13 residues long. The germline CDR1 and CDR2 sequences are SGHKS and YYEKEE (reference sequence). In DNA form, the CDR3 reads TGTGCCAGCAGGGTCACTAGCACAGATACGCAGTATTTT. Its translation is CASRVTSTDTQYF.

The V call is TRBV7-9, the J call TRBJ1-5; tentatively, D is TRBD1 (6 bases). Trimming took off 7 bases at V and 4 bases at J, with 8 bases between the two ends. CDR1 and CDR2 from the germline V gene are SEHNR and FQNEAQ (reference sequence). The CDR3 covers 12 residues. CDR3 protein: CASNTGNQPQHF. The CDR3 coding sequence is TGTGCCAGCAACACAGGGAATCAGCCCCAGCATTTT.

This clonotype was counted only a few times. The gene calls are TRBV5-1 and TRBJ2-3; TRBD2 agrees at 7 bases. Per germline, CDR1 SGHRS and CDR2 YFSETQ. The CDR3 runs 17 residues. V trimming: 0 bases; J trimming: 0 bases; junction bases outside the gene matches: 7. In DNA, the CDR3 is TGCGCCAGCAGCTTGGAATTGAGCGGGACTAGCACAGATACGCAGTATTTT. It yields the protein CASSLELSGTSTDTQYF.

The chain joins TRBV4-1 to TRBJ2-1; TRBD2 agrees at 13 bases. The CDR3 is 14 residues long. CDR1 is MGHRA and CDR2 is YSYEKL in the germline V gene. Germline trimming cut 6 bases from V and 10 bases from J; bases unmatched to any gene: 6. The CDR3 DNA reads TGCGCCAGCAGGAGGACTAGCGGGGGTGGGGAGCAGTTCTTC. Protein: CASRRTSGGGEQFF.

The J gene is TRBJ1-1, the V gene TRBV19; D possibly corresponds to TRBD1 (6 bases). This CDR3 is built from 19 residues. Germline V gives CDR1 LNHDA, CDR2 SQIVND (reference sequence). V lost 1 base, J lost 2 bases, and 23 bases lay in between. CDR3 coding DNA: TGTGCCAGTAGTATAGCCCGGGGGCGGCTGTTTATCCTTAACACTGAAGCTTTCTTT. Translated: CASSIARGRLFILNTEAFF.

The sample holds a few counts of this clonotype. The chain links TRBV6-5 to TRBJ1-4, with D unclear. The V end lost 4 bases, the J end lost 10 bases, and 10 bases lay between the germline ends. This CDR3 comprises 12 residues. Germline assignment: CDR1 MNHEY and CDR2 SVGAGI. CDR3 residues: CASSFGNGKLFF. The CDR3 DNA is TGTGCCAGCAGTTTCGGAAACGGAAAACTGTTTTTT.

CDR3 DNA: TGTGCCAGCAGTGAAGTCGGCGAGCAGTACGTC. Translation gives CASSEVGEQYV. The chain couples TRBV6-1 to TRBJ2-7; D is ambiguous. Germline V gene sequence: CDR1 MNHNS, CDR2 SASEGT. This CDR3 spans 11 amino acids. Trimming took off 1 base at V and 6 bases at J, with 4 bases between the two ends.

CDR3 protein: CSVEDRRQGFASYGYTF. CDR3 DNA: TGCAGCGTTGAAGATCGAAGGCAGGGATTCGCCTCATATGGCTACACCTTC. The rearrangement links TRBV29-1 to TRBJ1-2; D may be TRBD1 (5 bases). Per germline, CDR1 SQVTM and CDR2 ANQGSEA. The CDR3 has 17 residues. V lost 0 bases, J lost 5 bases, and 22 bases lay in between.

This clonotype came up many times. V is TRBV7-2 and J is TRBJ2-1; the D is unclear. The CDR3 runs 15 residues. V lost 0 bases to trimming and J lost 0 bases, with 6 bases between them. Germline assignment: CDR1 SGHTA and CDR2 FQGNSA. The CDR3 DNA follows: TGTGCCAGCAGCTTAGCTGGGCTCTCCTACAATGAGCAGTTCTTC. This sequence encodes CASSLAGLSYNEQFF.

This rearrangement joins TRBV5-6 to TRBJ1-2, with D unresolved. The CDR3 has 12 amino acids. Germline V gives CDR1 SGHDT, CDR2 YYEEEE. Trimming shortened V by 4 bases and J by 10 bases, and 14 bases separated the two germline ends. The CDR3 reads CASSVGPYTYTF. In nucleotides, the CDR3 is TGTGCCAGCAGCGTGGGCCCGTACACCTACACCTTC.

The V and J genes are TRBV6-1 and TRBJ2-7; 7 bases fit TRBD2. V lost 6 bases, J lost 5 bases, and 10 bases stayed unmatched. From germline, CDR1 is MNHNS and CDR2 SASEGT. The CDR3 runs 14 residues. The CDR3 reads CASSHGGSPDEQYF. CDR3 coding DNA: TGTGCCAGCAGCCACGGGGGGTCCCCTGACGAGCAGTACTTC.

This clonotype was counted a few times. The rearrangement uses TRBV20-1 and TRBJ1-2, with 7 positions matching TRBD1. Trimming took 2 bases from V and 5 from J; bases not matched to a gene: 17. CDR3 size: 17 residues. Germline CDR1 DFQATT, CDR2 SNEGSKA (reference sequence). CDR3 coding DNA: TGCAGTGCTAGACCCGAACGCCTCCTGAGACAGGGATATGGCTACACCTTC. This sequence encodes CSARPERLLRQGYGYTF.

A few counts support this clonotype. CDR3 residues: CASSLVLSGADTQYF. The CDR3 DNA reads as TGTGCCAGCAGCTTAGTTCTCAGCGGGGCAGATACGCAGTATTTT. The chain joins TRBV7-8 to TRBJ2-3; 7 positions match TRBD2. In germline, CDR1 is SGHVS, CDR2 FQNEAQ. The ends lost 1 base at V and 4 bases at J; junction bases unmatched: 5. The CDR3 length is 15 residues.

This clonotype was recorded a few times. The chain combines TRBV5-1 with TRBJ1-1; D is ambiguous. Germline V gene sequence: CDR1 SGHRS, CDR2 YFSETQ. The CDR3 totals 17 residues. Trimming stripped 2 bases from V and 3 bases from J, with 20 bases between. The CDR3 coding sequence is TGCGCCAGCAGCTTTGGCCCGGGCTACGTCCCCGACACTGAAGCTTTCTTT. Translating it yields CASSFGPGYVPDTEAFF. Using reference TRBV5-1 and TRBJ1-1 for the parts outside the CDR3, the full variable domain is KAGVTQTPRYLIKTRGQQVTLSCSPISGHRSVSWYQQTPGQGLQFLFEYFSETQRNKGNFPGRFSGRQFSNSRSEMNVSTLELGDSALYLCASSFGPGYVPDTEAFFGQGTRLTVV.

This clonotype was seen more than once but under ten times. The chain combines TRBV18 with TRBJ1-4; the D gene is possibly TRBD1 (6 bases). CDR1 KGHSH and CDR2 LQKENI come from the germline V gene. V was trimmed by 2 bases and J by 8 bases, leaving 15 bases between them. This CDR3 is 15 amino acids long. CDR3 sequence: CASSPTEGRGEKLFF. CDR3 coding DNA: TGTGCCAGCTCACCAACGGAGGGAAGGGGGGAAAAACTGTTTTTT.

The chain couples TRBV12-3 or TRBV12-4 to TRBJ2-1; the match to TRBD2 covers 7 bases. This CDR3 is built from 14 residues. V was pared by 6 bases and J by 6 bases, with 8 bases of the junction left unmatched. The CDR3 spells CASRGWGGFNEQFF. CDR3 nucleotide sequence: TGTGCCAGCAGGGGATGGGGGGGGTTCAATGAGCAGTTCTTC.

This clonotype appeared a few times. The chain carries TRBV7-9 and TRBJ2-1; no definite D call. The CDR3 is made up of 17 amino acids. With 2 bases removed from V and 5 bases from J, the gap between germline ends came to 19 bases. Germline loops: CDR1 SEHNR, CDR2 FQNEAQ (reference sequence). The DNA of the CDR3 is TGTGCCAGCAGCTTAAACGTGAACCCCGCTTGGGACAATGAGCAGTTCTTC. Its protein product is CASSLNVNPAWDNEQFF.